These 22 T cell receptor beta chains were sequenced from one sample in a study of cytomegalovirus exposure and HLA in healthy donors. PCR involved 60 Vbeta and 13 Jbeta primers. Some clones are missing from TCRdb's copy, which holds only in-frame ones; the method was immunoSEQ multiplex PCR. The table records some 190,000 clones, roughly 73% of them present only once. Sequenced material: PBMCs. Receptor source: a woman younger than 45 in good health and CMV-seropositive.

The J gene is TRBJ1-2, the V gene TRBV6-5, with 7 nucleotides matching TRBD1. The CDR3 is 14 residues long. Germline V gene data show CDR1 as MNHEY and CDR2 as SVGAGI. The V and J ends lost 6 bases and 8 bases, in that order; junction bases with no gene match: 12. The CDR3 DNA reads TGTGCCAGCAGCCCTGGACAGGAGAATAACGGCTACACCTTC. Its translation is CASSPGQENNGYTF.

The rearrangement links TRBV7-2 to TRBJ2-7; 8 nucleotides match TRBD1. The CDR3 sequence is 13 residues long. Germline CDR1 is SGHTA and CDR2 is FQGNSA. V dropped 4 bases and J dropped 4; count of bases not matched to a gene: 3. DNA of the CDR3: TGTGCCAGCAGCTCCAGGGGGCTGTACGAGCAGTACTTC. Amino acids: CASSSRGLYEQYF.

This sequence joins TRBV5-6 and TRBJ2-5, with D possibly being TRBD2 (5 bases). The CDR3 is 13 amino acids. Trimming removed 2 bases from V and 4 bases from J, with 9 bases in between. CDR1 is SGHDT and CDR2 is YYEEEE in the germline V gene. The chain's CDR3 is CASSLIARETQYF. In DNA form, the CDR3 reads TGTGCCAGCAGCTTAATAGCGAGAGAGACCCAGTACTTC.

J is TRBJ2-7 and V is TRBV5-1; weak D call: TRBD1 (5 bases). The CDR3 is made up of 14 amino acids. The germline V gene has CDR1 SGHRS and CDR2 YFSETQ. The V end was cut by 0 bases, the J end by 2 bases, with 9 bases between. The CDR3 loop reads CASSLEVRAYEQYF. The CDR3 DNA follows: TGCGCCAGCAGCTTGGAGGTCAGGGCCTACGAGCAGTACTTC.

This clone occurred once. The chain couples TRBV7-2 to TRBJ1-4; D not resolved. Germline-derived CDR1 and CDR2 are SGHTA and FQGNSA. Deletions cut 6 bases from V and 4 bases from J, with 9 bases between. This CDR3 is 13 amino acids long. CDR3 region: CASRRAYNEKLFF. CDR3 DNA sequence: TGTGCCAGCAGGCGGGCCTATAATGAAAAACTGTTTTTT.

As DNA, the CDR3 is TGTGCCAGCAGCTTAGGGTCGGGACATCGAGTTGGAAACACCATATATTTT. Its protein product is CASSLGSGHRVGNTIYF. The chain recombines TRBV7-2 with TRBJ1-3, with D possibly being TRBD1 (6 bases). Trimming cost V 1 base and J 3 bases, with 16 bases left between them. The length of the CDR3 is 17 residues. Germline lookup yields CDR1 SGHTA and CDR2 FQGNSA.

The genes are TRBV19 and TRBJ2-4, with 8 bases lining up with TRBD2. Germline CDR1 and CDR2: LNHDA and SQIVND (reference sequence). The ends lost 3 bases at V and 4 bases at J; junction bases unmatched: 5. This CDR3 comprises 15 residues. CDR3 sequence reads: CASSIPTSGKNIQYF. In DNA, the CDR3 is TGTGCCAGTAGTATCCCTACTAGCGGAAAAAACATTCAGTACTTC.

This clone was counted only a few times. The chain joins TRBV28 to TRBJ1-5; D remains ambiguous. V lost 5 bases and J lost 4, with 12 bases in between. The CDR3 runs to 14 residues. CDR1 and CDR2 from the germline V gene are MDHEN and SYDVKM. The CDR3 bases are TGTGCCAGCAGTACCCTGGCTGTGAATCAGCCCCAGCATTTT. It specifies CASSTLAVNQPQHF.

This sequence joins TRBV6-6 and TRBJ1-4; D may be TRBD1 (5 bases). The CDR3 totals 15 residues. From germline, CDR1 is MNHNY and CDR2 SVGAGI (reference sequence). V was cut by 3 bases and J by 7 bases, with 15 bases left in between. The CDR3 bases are TGTGCCAGCAGTTATCACCAGGGAGGAGGTGAAAAACTGTTTTTT. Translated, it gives CASSYHQGGGEKLFF.

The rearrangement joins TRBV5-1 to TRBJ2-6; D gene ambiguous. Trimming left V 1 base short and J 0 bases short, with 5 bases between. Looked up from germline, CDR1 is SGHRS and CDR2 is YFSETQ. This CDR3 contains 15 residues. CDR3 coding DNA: TGCGCCAGCAGCTTGTGGAGCTCTGGGGCCAACGTCCTGACTTTC. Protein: CASSLWSSGANVLTF.

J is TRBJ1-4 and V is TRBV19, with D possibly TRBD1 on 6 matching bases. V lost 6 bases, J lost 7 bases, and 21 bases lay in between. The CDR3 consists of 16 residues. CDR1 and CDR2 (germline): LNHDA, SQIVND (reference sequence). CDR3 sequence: CASRAAGAGAGEKLFF. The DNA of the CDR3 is TGTGCCAGTAGAGCCGCGGGTGCAGGGGCGGGTGAAAAACTGTTTTTT.

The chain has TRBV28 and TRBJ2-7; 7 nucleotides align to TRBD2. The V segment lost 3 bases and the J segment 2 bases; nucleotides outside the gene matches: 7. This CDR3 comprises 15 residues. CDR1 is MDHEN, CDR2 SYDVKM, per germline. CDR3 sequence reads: CASSFPGGGTYEQYF. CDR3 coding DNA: TGTGCCAGCAGTTTTCCTGGCGGGGGAACCTACGAGCAGTACTTC.

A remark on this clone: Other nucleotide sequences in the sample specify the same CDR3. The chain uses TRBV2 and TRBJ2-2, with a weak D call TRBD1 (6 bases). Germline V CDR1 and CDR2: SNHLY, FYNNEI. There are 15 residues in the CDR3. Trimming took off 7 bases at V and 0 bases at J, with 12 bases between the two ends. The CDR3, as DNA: TGTGCCAGCATGAGAGGACAGCCGAACACCGGGGAGCTGTTTTTT. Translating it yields CASMRGQPNTGELFF.

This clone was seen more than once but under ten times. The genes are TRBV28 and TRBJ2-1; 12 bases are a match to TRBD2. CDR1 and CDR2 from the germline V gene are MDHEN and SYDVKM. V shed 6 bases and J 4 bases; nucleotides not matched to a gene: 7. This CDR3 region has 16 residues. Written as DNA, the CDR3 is TGTGCCAGCAGAACCCGGACTAGCGGGACTTACAATGAGCAGTTCTTC. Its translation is CASRTRTSGTYNEQFF.

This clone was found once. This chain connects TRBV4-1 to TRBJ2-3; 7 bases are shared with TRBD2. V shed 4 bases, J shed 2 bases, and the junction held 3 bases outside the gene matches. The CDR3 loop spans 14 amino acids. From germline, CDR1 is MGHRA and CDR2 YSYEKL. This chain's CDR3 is CASSRSGFTDTQYF. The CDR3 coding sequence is TGCGCCAGCAGCCGTAGCGGGTTCACAGATACGCAGTATTTT.

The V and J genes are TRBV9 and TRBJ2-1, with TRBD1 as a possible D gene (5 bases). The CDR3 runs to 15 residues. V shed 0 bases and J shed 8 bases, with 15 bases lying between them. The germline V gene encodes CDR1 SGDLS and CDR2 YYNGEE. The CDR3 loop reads CASSVGQPLGDEQFF. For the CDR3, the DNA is TGTGCCAGCAGCGTAGGACAGCCACTTGGGGATGAGCAGTTCTTC.

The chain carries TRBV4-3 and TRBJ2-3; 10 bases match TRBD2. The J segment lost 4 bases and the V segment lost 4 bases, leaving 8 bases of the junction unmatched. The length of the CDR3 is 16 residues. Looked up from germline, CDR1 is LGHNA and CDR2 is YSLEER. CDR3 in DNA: TGCGCCAGCAGCCCCTCAGCGGGGGGGATCGCAGATACGCAGTATTTT. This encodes CASSPSAGGIADTQYF.

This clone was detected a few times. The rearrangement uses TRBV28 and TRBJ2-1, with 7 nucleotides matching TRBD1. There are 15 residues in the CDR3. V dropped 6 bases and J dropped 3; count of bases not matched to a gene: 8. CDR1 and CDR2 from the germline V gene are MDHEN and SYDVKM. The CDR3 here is CASSHRDRDYNEQFF. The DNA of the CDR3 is TGTGCCAGCAGCCACCGGGACAGAGACTACAATGAGCAGTTCTTC.

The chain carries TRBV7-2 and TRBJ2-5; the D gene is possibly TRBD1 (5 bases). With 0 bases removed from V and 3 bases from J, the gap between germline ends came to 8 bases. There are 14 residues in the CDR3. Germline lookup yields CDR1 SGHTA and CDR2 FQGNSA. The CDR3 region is CASSLAGREETQYF. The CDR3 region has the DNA TGTGCCAGCAGCTTAGCCGGCAGGGAAGAGACCCAGTACTTC.

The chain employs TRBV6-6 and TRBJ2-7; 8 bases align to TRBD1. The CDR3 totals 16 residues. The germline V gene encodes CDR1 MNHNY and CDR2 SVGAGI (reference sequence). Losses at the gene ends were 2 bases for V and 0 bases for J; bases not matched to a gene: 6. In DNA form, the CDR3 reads TGTGCCAGCAGTTACCCACTTACAGGGGGCTCCTACGAGCAGTACTTC. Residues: CASSYPLTGGSYEQYF.

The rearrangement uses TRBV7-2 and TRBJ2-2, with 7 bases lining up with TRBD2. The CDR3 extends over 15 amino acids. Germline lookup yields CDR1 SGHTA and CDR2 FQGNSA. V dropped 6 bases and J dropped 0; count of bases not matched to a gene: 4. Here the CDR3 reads CASSLGGTNTGELFF. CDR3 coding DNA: TGTGCCAGCAGTTTGGGGGGGACGAACACCGGGGAGCTGTTTTTT.

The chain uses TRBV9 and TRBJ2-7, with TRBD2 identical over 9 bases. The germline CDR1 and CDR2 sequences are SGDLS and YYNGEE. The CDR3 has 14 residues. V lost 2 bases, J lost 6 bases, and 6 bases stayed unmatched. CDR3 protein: CASSVLAGPSEQYF. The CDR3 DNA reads TGTGCCAGCAGCGTTCTAGCGGGGCCCTCCGAGCAGTACTTC.